Below, 22 T cell receptor beta chains from the same sample are listed, as sequenced in a study of T-cell reconstitution after alpha-beta-depleted transplantation in children. Unique molecular identifiers featured in how the TCRbeta library was prepared. TCRdb itself ran the PCR reads through MiXCR, one entry per CDR3 protein. The data contain about 280,000 distinct CDR3 sequences, approximately 10% of them singletons. This material consisted of peripheral blood, taken 180 days after TCRalphabeta/CD19-depleted stem cell transplant. These receptor sequences come from a male patient between 2 and 15 years old who had a stem cell transplant for chronic granulomatous disease, so the T cells may come from the graft donor.

The table lists this clonotype with many counts. The chain combines TRBV5-5 with TRBJ2-7; a possible D gene is TRBD1 (6 bases). The germline CDR1 and CDR2 sequences are SGHKS and YYEKEE (reference sequence). The CDR3 spans 15 residues. Trimming left V 8 bases short and J 0 bases short, with 18 bases between. CDR3 loop: CASNRQARYSYEQYF. The CDR3 DNA follows: TGTGCCAGTAACCGACAGGCCCGTTACTCCTACGAGCAGTACTTC.

The chain links TRBV18 to TRBJ2-3, with D unclear. CDR3 length: 17 residues. Trimming stripped 6 bases from V and 0 bases from J, with 19 bases between. Per germline, CDR1 KGHSH and CDR2 LQKENI. CDR3 amino acids: CASSPGSFTGSTDTQYF. The CDR3 region has the DNA TGTGCCAGCTCCCCCGGTTCGTTCACCGGTAGCACAGATACGCAGTATTTT.

This clonotype was seen ten or more times. The chain has TRBV20-1 and TRBJ2-1; 13 positions agree with TRBD2. Germline CDR1 and CDR2: DFQATT and SNEGSKA (reference sequence). The CDR3 covers 16 residues. V shed 6 bases, J shed 4 bases, and the junction held 9 bases outside the gene matches. This CDR3 reads CSALGLAGEEYNEQFF. In DNA form, the CDR3 reads TGCAGTGCCCTAGGACTAGCGGGAGAAGAGTACAATGAGCAGTTCTTC.

This clonotype appeared a few times. The genes are TRBV5-5 and TRBJ2-3; D may be TRBD2 (6 bases). This CDR3 comprises 15 residues. V shed 4 bases and J shed 4 bases, with 16 bases lying between them. Germline V gives CDR1 SGHKS, CDR2 YYEKEE (reference sequence). DNA for the CDR3: TGTGCCAGCAGCACGCGGGACTTTGTGGCAGATACGCAGTATTTT. Protein product: CASSTRDFVADTQYF.

This clonotype was detected many times. The CDR3 is CSARTGGPSNQPQHF. The CDR3 bases are TGCAGTGCTAGGACAGGGGGCCCTAGCAATCAGCCCCAGCATTTT. V is TRBV20-1 and J is TRBJ1-5; 10 positions agree with TRBD1. V was clipped by 3 bases and J by 0 bases; unmatched bases: 2. CDR1 and CDR2 from the germline V gene are DFQATT and SNEGSKA (reference sequence). The CDR3 loop spans 15 amino acids.

In regard to this clonotype: A read error is likely, as this CDR3 ends without the conserved phenylalanine or tryptophan. This chain links TRBV10-1 with TRBJ2-6; tentative D call: TRBD2 (6 bases). Germline CDR1 WNHNN, CDR2 SYGVQD (reference sequence). The V end lost 4 bases, the J end lost 4 bases, and 11 bases lay between the germline ends. This CDR3 is built from 15 residues. The CDR3 sequence is CASSAEGSGANVLTL. CDR3 nucleotides: TGCGCCAGCAGTGCGGAGGGATCCGGGGCCAACGTCCTGACTCTC.

This clonotype has ten or more counts. The rearrangement links TRBV5-1 to TRBJ2-5; D might be TRBD1 (5 bases). Trimming took off 0 bases at V and 0 bases at J, with 6 bases between the two ends. The CDR3 is made up of 14 amino acids. Germline CDR1 and CDR2: SGHRS and YFSETQ. CDR3 region: CASSLVDNQETQYF. In nucleotides, the CDR3 is TGCGCCAGCAGCTTGGTGGACAACCAAGAGACCCAGTACTTC.

This clonotype showed up many times. This chain uses TRBV10-2 with TRBJ2-1, with D possibly matching TRBD1 (5 bases). The CDR3 is 15 amino acids. V shed 6 bases and J shed 1 base, with 13 bases lying between them. The germline gives CDR1 WSHSY, CDR2 SAAADI. The CDR3 coding sequence is TGCGCCAGCAGCCGACAGATGCTTTCCTACAATGAGCAGTTCTTC. It translates to CASSRQMLSYNEQFF.

This clonotype was picked up many times. The chain is built from TRBV12-3 or TRBV12-4 and TRBJ2-1; 9 bases fit TRBD2. The CDR3 has 15 residues. The V gene end was trimmed by 2 bases and the J gene end by 8 bases; junction bases not matched to a gene: 7. The CDR3 DNA reads TGTGCCAGCAGTTTAACCGCGGGAGGGCCGTATGAGCAGTTCTTC. Its protein product is CASSLTAGGPYEQFF.

In its sample, this clonotype was seen many times. This chain uses TRBV29-1 with TRBJ2-1; 11 bases align to TRBD2. V lost 5 bases, J lost 3 bases, and 6 bases stayed unmatched. Looked up from germline, CDR1 is SQVTM and CDR2 is ANQGSEA. This CDR3 is built from 15 residues. The CDR3 DNA is TGCAGCGTTCCCCTCGGGACTAGCGGCTACAATGAGCAGTTCTTC. Protein product: CSVPLGTSGYNEQFF.

This clonotype was detected ten times or more. This may be a read error, as it is one base from a much larger clone. The V gene is TRBV5-8, the J gene TRBJ2-1; 7 bases align to TRBD1. The V and J ends lost 4 bases and 0 bases, in that order; junction bases with no gene match: 4. The CDR3 is 15 residues long. From germline, CDR1 is SGHTS and CDR2 YDEGEE. Here the CDR3 reads CASSRGQTSYNEQFF. CDR3 DNA: TGTGCCAGCAGCAGGGGACAGACCTCCTACAATGAGCAGTTCTTC.

This clonotype was observed many times. CDR3 sequence (DNA): TGTGCCAGCAGCTCCAATAGGTTTGCGGGAGTTCCCGAGCAGTACTTC. Protein product: CASSSNRFAGVPEQYF. The V call is TRBV7-9, the J call TRBJ2-7, with TRBD2 matching 7 bases. The CDR3 contains 16 residues. Germline lookup yields CDR1 SEHNR and CDR2 FQNEAQ (reference sequence). The ends lost 4 bases at V and 6 bases at J; junction bases unmatched: 15.

This sequence joins TRBV24-1 and TRBJ2-2; 9 bases line up with TRBD1. The CDR3 contains 17 residues. Trimming removed 4 bases from V and 0 bases from J; junction bases left unmatched: 5. CDR1 is KGHDR and CDR2 is SFDVKD in the germline V gene. The CDR3 loop is CATSDRYRGPNTGELFF. The CDR3 region has the DNA TGTGCCACCAGTGACCGCTACAGGGGGCCGAACACCGGGGAGCTGTTTTTT.

This clonotype appeared many times. V is TRBV5-1 and J is TRBJ1-3; possibly TRBD1 for D (6 bases). This CDR3 contains 14 residues. The germline gives CDR1 SGHRS, CDR2 YFSETQ. V lost 4 bases and J lost 2, with 10 bases in between. As DNA, the CDR3 is TGCGCCAGCAGCCTAAGGACAGCTGGAAACACCATATATTTT. Amino acid sequence: CASSLRTAGNTIYF.

This clonotype was recorded at least ten times. The V call is TRBV5-4, the J call TRBJ2-7; D is ambiguous. Germline CDR1 is SGHNT and CDR2 is YYREEE (reference sequence). V dropped 5 bases and J dropped 5 bases, with 14 bases sitting between them. CDR3 length equals 13 residues. CDR3: CASRHQRKDEQYF. The CDR3 DNA follows: TGTGCCAGCAGACATCAACGTAAAGACGAGCAGTACTTC.

The sample holds many counts of this clonotype. V and J are TRBV5-6 and TRBJ2-5, with 9 bases that match TRBD1. The CDR3 is 15 residues long. Per germline, CDR1 SGHDT and CDR2 YYEEEE. V gave up 4 bases and J gave up 4 bases; unmatched junction bases: 8. The CDR3 is CASSNRGPKVETQYF. In DNA form, the CDR3 reads TGTGCCAGCAGCAACAGGGGGCCGAAAGTAGAGACCCAGTACTTC. Full variable domain (missing parts from reference TRBV5-6 and TRBJ2-5): DAGVTQSPTHLIKTRGQQVTLRCSPKSGHDTVSWYQQALGQGPQFIFQYYEEEERQRGNFPDRFSGHQFPNYSSELNVNALLLGDSALYLCASSNRGPKVETQYFGPGTRLLVL.

This clonotype was observed at least ten times. The rearrangement links TRBV12-3 or TRBV12-4 to TRBJ2-4; D gene unclear. The V end lost 0 bases, the J end lost 4 bases, and 7 bases lay between the germline ends. The CDR3 runs to 14 residues. Here the CDR3 reads CASSLAAGKNIQYF. In DNA form, the CDR3 reads TGTGCCAGCAGTTTAGCGGCAGGAAAAAACATTCAGTACTTC.

This clonotype was seen many times. This chain links TRBV29-1 with TRBJ2-7; TRBD1 aligns across 7 bases. V gave up 4 bases and J gave up 4 bases; unmatched junction bases: 7. The germline CDR1 and CDR2 sequences are SQVTM and ANQGSEA. The length of the CDR3 is 13 residues. The CDR3 loop is CSVGSGGVYEQYF. The CDR3, as DNA: TGCAGCGTTGGCTCAGGGGGTGTGTACGAGCAGTACTTC.

This clonotype has ten or more counts. The chain employs TRBV5-1 and TRBJ2-2; D ambiguous. This CDR3 region has 15 residues. Germline V gives CDR1 SGHRS, CDR2 YFSETQ. Between the trimmed V and J ends, which lost 3 bases and 2 bases, there was a span of 11 bases. The CDR3: CASSSHQPNTGELFF. DNA for the CDR3: TGCGCCAGCAGCTCCCACCAGCCTAACACCGGGGAGCTGTTTTTT.

In regard to this clonotype: This CDR3 fails to terminate in the conserved phenylalanine or tryptophan, so it likely reflects a read error. The V and J genes are TRBV20-1 and TRBJ1-5; D is possibly TRBD1 (6 bases). The CDR3 sequence is 13 residues long. Trimming removed 5 bases at V and 7 bases at J, with 15 bases between. Germline-derived CDR1 and CDR2 are DFQATT and SNEGSKA (reference sequence). CDR3 sequence (DNA): TGCAGTGCTGACCCCGCGAGGGGGCAGCCCCAGCATTAT. The encoded protein is CSADPARGQPQHY.

This clonotype was recorded at least ten times. The chain links TRBV28 to TRBJ2-2; 10 bases are a match to TRBD2. There are 17 residues in the CDR3. The germline V gene encodes CDR1 MDHEN and CDR2 SYDVKM. After removal of 6 bases from V and 3 bases from J, the junction contained 10 bases not matched to a gene. CDR3 in DNA: TGTGCCAGCAGACTCGACATAGCGGGAGGTCACACCGGGGAGCTGTTTTTT. It translates to CASRLDIAGGHTGELFF.

There are many counts of this clonotype. This chain connects TRBV6-2 or TRBV6-3 to TRBJ2-7, with TRBD2 identical over 9 bases. The CDR3 spans 14 residues. Germline lookup yields CDR1 MNHEY and CDR2 SVGEGT. The V and J ends lost 6 bases and 2 bases, in that order; junction bases with no gene match: 5. CDR3 nucleotide sequence: TGTGCCAGCAGCCCTAGCGGGAAAACCTACGAGCAGTACTTC. Residues: CASSPSGKTYEQYF.